These T cell receptor beta chains were read from a single sample in a study of blood T cell repertoires in COVID-19. Here immunoSEQ multiplex PCR was the method, and the copy in TCRdb shows in-frame clones only, minus some. The table records a few hundred thousand clones, 84% of them present only once. Sample: peripheral blood. These receptor sequences come from a man between 25 and 39 years old with active or convalescent COVID-19. Each CDR3 is given with its conserved first and last residue. Fields, in order: CDR3 protein, CDR3 DNA, clone size, D gene, J gene, V gene. D genes are given only for firm matches. Only part of the rows carry a size: once, few, many, or a class if the clone is expanded.

CDR3aa: CASSSGKALETQYF
CDR3nt: TGTGCCAGTAGTTCGGGAAAGGCCCTGGAGACCCAGTACTTC
abundance: -
d_gene: -
j_gene: TRBJ2-5
v_gene: TRBV19

CDR3aa: CSVERGLKISYNEQFF
CDR3nt: TGCAGCGTTGAGCGGGGCCTAAAGATCTCCTACAATGAGCAGTTCTTC
abundance: -
d_gene: -
j_gene: TRBJ2-1
v_gene: TRBV29-1

CDR3aa: CASRSRDYNEQFF
CDR3nt: TGTGCCAGCAGGTCCCGGGACTATAATGAGCAGTTCTTC
abundance: -
d_gene: TRBD2
j_gene: TRBJ2-1
v_gene: TRBV6-5

CDR3aa: CASSGTGLITDTQYF
CDR3nt: TGCGCCAGCTCGGGGACAGGGCTAATCACAGATACGCAGTATTTT
abundance: -
d_gene: TRBD1
j_gene: TRBJ2-3
v_gene: TRBV5-1

CDR3aa: CSVDPGMGYNEQFF
CDR3nt: TGCAGCGTTGATCCGGGTATGGGCTACAATGAGCAGTTCTTC
abundance: -
d_gene: -
j_gene: TRBJ2-1
v_gene: TRBV29-1

CDR3aa: CATSDPSTGARPAQHF
CDR3nt: TGTGCCACCAGTGACCCATCGACAGGGGCCCGTCCGGCCCAGCATTTT
abundance: -
d_gene: TRBD1
j_gene: TRBJ1-5
v_gene: TRBV24-1

CDR3aa: CASSQEGAGGTNEKLFF
CDR3nt: TGCGCCAGCAGCCAAGAGGGGGCGGGAGGAACTAATGAAAAACTGTTTTTT
abundance: -
d_gene: -
j_gene: TRBJ1-4
v_gene: TRBV4-3

CDR3aa: CASRDTVIGNGYTF
CDR3nt: TGTGCCAGCAGAGACACAGTGATTGGAAATGGCTACACCTTC
abundance: -
d_gene: -
j_gene: TRBJ1-2
v_gene: TRBV2

CDR3aa: CASSLTGVNEQFF
CDR3nt: TGTGCCAGCAGTTTAACAGGGGTCAATGAGCAGTTCTTC
abundance: -
d_gene: TRBD1
j_gene: TRBJ2-1
v_gene: TRBV12-3/TRBV12-4

CDR3aa: CASGEQSNSPLHF
CDR3nt: TGTGCCAGTGGTGAACAGAGTAATTCACCCCTCCACTTT
abundance: -
d_gene: -
j_gene: TRBJ1-6
v_gene: TRBV19

CDR3aa: CASSILVSGRADTQYF
CDR3nt: TGTGCCAGTAGTATACTCGTTAGCGGGAGGGCAGATACGCAGTATTTT
abundance: -
d_gene: TRBD2
j_gene: TRBJ2-3
v_gene: TRBV19

CDR3aa: CSVEASSYEQYF
CDR3nt: TGCAGCGTTGAAGCCAGCTCCTACGAGCAGTACTTC
abundance: once
d_gene: -
j_gene: TRBJ2-7
v_gene: TRBV29-1

CDR3aa: CASSLEAGRHGYTF
CDR3nt: TGCGCCAGCAGCTTGGAGGCAGGGCGACATGGCTACACCTTC
abundance: -
d_gene: -
j_gene: TRBJ1-2
v_gene: TRBV5-1

CDR3aa: CASAALTGGAYNEQFF
CDR3nt: TGTGCCAGTGCGGCCCTCACAGGGGGCGCCTACAATGAGCAGTTCTTC
abundance: -
d_gene: TRBD1
j_gene: TRBJ2-1
v_gene: TRBV19

CDR3aa: CASSPTAGRVSGANVLTF
CDR3nt: TGTGCCAGCAGCCCCACCGCAGGGAGGGTATCTGGGGCCAACGTCCTGACTTTC
abundance: -
d_gene: TRBD2
j_gene: TRBJ2-6
v_gene: TRBV5-5

CDR3aa: CASSPNPGQFTDTQYF
CDR3nt: TGCGCCAGCAGCCCCAATCCGGGACAGTTCACAGATACGCAGTATTTT
abundance: -
d_gene: TRBD1
j_gene: TRBJ2-3
v_gene: TRBV5-1